This passage covers 7 T cell receptor beta chains from one sample sequenced in a study of OX40 agonist ivuxolimab in advanced cancers. This table comes from immunoSEQ multiplex PCR, and its TCRdb copy is limited to in-frame clones, with some not included. Among 55,000 to 65,000 clones listed, around 80% were seen once. Sample: CD4+ or CD8+ T cells sorted from blood, taken in a trial of the OX40 agonist ivuxolimab. Receptors were obtained from an adult with an advanced solid tumor such as melanoma, head and neck, liver or kidney cancer.

The V and J genes are TRBV9 and TRBJ1-1; D remains unclear. The germline gives CDR1 SGDLS, CDR2 YYNGEE. The CDR3 sequence is 14 residues long. Between the trimmed V and J ends, which lost 3 bases and 0 bases, there was a span of 9 bases. The CDR3 loop is CASSAGRMNTEAFF. CDR3 DNA sequence: TGTGCCAGCAGCGCCGGACGGATGAACACTGAAGCTTTCTTT.

The chain has TRBV11-2 and TRBJ2-5; 15 positions match TRBD2. V gave up 4 bases and J gave up 2 bases; unmatched junction bases: 2. The CDR3 runs 16 residues. Germline lookup yields CDR1 SGHAT and CDR2 FQNNGV. The CDR3 region is CASSSGLAGGQETQYF. CDR3 DNA: TGTGCCAGCAGCTCGGGACTAGCGGGGGGTCAAGAGACCCAGTACTTC.

The V gene is TRBV7-9, the J gene TRBJ2-5, with TRBD2 matching 9 bases. The V and J ends lost 8 bases and 0 bases, in that order; junction bases with no gene match: 7. The CDR3 totals 15 residues. CDR1 is SEHNR, CDR2 FQNEAQ, per germline (reference sequence). CDR3 sequence (DNA): TGTGCCAGCTCGAGGACTAGCGCCTACCAAGAGACCCAGTACTTC. Translated: CASSRTSAYQETQYF.

This chain uses TRBV19 with TRBJ2-7; 11 positions match TRBD2. This CDR3 contains 14 residues. CDR1 is LNHDA and CDR2 is SQIVND in the germline V gene (reference sequence). Trimming removed 2 bases from V and 3 bases from J; junction bases left unmatched: 0. The CDR3 DNA reads as TGTGCCAGTAGTATACTAGCGGGAGGCTACGAGCAGTACTTC. Translating it yields CASSILAGGYEQYF. Filled out from reference TRBV19 and TRBJ2-7, the complete variable domain reads DGGITQSPKYLFRKEGQNVTLSCEQNLNHDAMYWYRQDPGQGLRLIYYSQIVNDFQKGDIAEGYSVSREKKESFPLTVTSAQKNPTAFYLCASSILAGGYEQYFGPGTRLTVT.

Relative to its sample, this clone is medium-sized. The chain carries TRBV11-2 and TRBJ1-6; D is undetermined. Germline assignment: CDR1 SGHAT and CDR2 FQNNGV. V was cut by 3 bases and J by 3 bases, with 6 bases left in between. The CDR3 contains 14 residues. CDR3: CASSFGLYNSPLHF. As DNA, the CDR3 is TGTGCCAGCAGCTTCGGTCTCTATAATTCACCCCTCCACTTT.

The chain links TRBV6-5 to TRBJ1-3; D is unclear. From germline, CDR1 is MNHEY and CDR2 SVGAGI. The CDR3 contains 15 residues. The V and J ends lost 2 bases and 0 bases respectively, with 8 bases between them. CDR3 protein: CASSYTKDSGNTIYF. The CDR3 DNA sequence: TGTGCCAGCAGTTACACTAAGGACTCTGGAAACACCATATATTTT.

The J gene is TRBJ1-2, the V gene TRBV6-1; TRBD1 might be the D (6 bases). Trimming removed 8 bases from V and 0 bases from J, with 13 bases in between. This CDR3 has 14 residues. Germline lookup yields CDR1 MNHNS and CDR2 SASEGT. This CDR3 reads CASGLGQSNYGYTF. CDR3 sequence (DNA): TGTGCCAGCGGACTCGGACAGTCTAACTATGGCTACACCTTC.